This TCR beta chain is from a study of siplizumab effects on memory and regulatory T cells. The germline CDR1 and CDR2 sequences are SGHTA and FQGNSA. Trimming removed 2 bases from V and 1 base from J, with 9 bases in between. This CDR3 spans 15 amino acids. TCRdb's copy holds only in-frame clones and misses some; the assay was immunoSEQ multiplex PCR. This sample has 70,000 to 95,000 clones, with approximately 97% found just once. The chain links TRBV7-2 to TRBJ2-1, with D maybe TRBD1 (6 bases). The TCR was taken from a human donor in good health. Sequenced material: naive CD4+ T cells sorted from blood. The chain's CDR3 is CASSLRGQSYNEQFF. The CDR3 DNA reads as TGTGCCAGCAGCTTACGAGGACAGTCCTACAATGAGCAGTTCTTC.